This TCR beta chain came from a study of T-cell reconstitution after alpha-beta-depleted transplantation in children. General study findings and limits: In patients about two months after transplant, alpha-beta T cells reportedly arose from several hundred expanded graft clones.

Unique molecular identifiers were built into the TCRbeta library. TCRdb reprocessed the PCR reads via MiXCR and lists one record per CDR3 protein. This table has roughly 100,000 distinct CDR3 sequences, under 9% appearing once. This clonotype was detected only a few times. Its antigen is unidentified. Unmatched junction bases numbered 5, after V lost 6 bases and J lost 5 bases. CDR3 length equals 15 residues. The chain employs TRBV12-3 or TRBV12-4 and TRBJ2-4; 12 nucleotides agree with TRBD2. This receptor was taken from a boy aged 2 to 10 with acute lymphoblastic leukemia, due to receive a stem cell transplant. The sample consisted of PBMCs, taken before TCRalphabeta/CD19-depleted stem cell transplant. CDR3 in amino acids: CASRPTSGGQNIQYF. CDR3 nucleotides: TGTGCCAGCAGGCCTACTAGCGGGGGGCAAAACATTCAGTACTTC.